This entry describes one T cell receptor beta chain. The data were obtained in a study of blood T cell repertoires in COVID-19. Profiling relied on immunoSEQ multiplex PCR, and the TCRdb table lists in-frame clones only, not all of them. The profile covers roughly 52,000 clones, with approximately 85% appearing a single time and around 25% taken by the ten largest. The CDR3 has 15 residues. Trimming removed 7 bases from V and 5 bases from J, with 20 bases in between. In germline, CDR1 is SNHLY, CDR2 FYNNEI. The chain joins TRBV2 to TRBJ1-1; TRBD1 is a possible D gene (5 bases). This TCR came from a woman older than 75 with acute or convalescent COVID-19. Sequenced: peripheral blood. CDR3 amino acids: CASTTQGQGGTEAFF. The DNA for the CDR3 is TGTGCCAGCACAACTCAAGGGCAGGGAGGAACTGAAGCTTTCTTT. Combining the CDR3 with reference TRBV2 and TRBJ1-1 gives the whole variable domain EPEVTQTPSHQVTQMGQEVILRCVPISNHLYFYWYRQILGQKVEFLVSFYNNEISEKSEIFDDQFSVERPDGSNFTLKIRSTKLEDSAMYFCASTTQGQGGTEAFFGQGTRLTVV.